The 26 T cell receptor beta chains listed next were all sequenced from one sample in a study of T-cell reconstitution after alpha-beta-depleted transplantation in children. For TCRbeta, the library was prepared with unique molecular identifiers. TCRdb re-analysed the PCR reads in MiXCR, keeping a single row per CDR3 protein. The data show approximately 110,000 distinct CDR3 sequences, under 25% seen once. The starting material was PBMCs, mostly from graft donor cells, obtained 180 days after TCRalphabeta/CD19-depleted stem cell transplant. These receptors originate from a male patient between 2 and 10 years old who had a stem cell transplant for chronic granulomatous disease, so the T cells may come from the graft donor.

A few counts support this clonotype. The CDR3 coding sequence is TGTGCCAGCACCCCCAGACATGGGAGCTACGAGCAGTACTTC. Protein product: CASTPRHGSYEQYF. V usage is TRBV28 and J usage is TRBJ2-7, with D perhaps TRBD2 (5 bases). Trimming shortened V by 7 bases and J by 3 bases, and 16 bases separated the two germline ends. The CDR3 has 14 residues. Germline lookup yields CDR1 MDHEN and CDR2 SYDVKM. Filled out from reference TRBV28 and TRBJ2-7, the complete variable domain reads DVKVTQSSRYLVKRTGEKVFLECVQDMDHENMFWYRQDPGLGLRLIYFSYDVKMKEKGDIPEGYSVSREKKERFSLILESASTNQTSMYLCASTPRHGSYEQYFGPGTRLTVT.

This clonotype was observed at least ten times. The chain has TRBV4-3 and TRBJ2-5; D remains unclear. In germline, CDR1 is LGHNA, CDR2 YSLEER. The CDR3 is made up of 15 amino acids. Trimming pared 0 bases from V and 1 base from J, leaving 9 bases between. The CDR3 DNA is TGCGCCAGCAGCCAAGATTTTGGTGCCCAAGAGACCCAGTACTTC. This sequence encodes CASSQDFGAQETQYF.

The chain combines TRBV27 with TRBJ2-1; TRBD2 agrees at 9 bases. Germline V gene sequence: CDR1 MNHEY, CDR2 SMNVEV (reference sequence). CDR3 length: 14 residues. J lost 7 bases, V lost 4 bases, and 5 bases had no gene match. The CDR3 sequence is CASSWAGGLNEQFF. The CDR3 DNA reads TGTGCCAGCAGTTGGGCGGGAGGGTTAAATGAGCAGTTCTTC.

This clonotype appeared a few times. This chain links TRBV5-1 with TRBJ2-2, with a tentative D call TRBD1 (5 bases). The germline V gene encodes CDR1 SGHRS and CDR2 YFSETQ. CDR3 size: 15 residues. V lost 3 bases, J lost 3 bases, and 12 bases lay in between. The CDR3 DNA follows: TGCGCCAGCAGCTCGGCGACAGACTACACCGGGGAGCTGTTTTTT. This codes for CASSSATDYTGELFF.

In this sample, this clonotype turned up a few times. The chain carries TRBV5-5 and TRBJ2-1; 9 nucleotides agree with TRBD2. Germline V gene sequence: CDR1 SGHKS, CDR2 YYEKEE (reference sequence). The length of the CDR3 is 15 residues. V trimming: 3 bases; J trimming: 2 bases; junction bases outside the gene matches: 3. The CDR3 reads CASSSSGIPYNEQFF. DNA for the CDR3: TGTGCCAGCAGCTCTAGCGGGATACCCTACAATGAGCAGTTCTTC.

The CDR3 is CSAPAQILDRGTETQYF. The CDR3 nucleotides read TGCAGTGCGCCAGCGCAGATCTTAGACAGGGGTACAGAGACCCAGTACTTC. The chain uses TRBV20-1 and TRBJ2-5; 8 nucleotides agree with TRBD1. The CDR3 length is 17 residues. With 6 bases clipped from V and 4 bases from J, the junction kept 19 bases outside the gene matches. Germline assignment: CDR1 DFQATT and CDR2 SNEGSKA (reference sequence).

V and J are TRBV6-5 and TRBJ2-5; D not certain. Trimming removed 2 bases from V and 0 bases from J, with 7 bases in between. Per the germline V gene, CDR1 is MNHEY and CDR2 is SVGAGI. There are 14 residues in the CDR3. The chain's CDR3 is CASSYDLNQETQYF. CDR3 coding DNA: TGTGCCAGCAGTTACGATTTGAACCAAGAGACCCAGTACTTC.

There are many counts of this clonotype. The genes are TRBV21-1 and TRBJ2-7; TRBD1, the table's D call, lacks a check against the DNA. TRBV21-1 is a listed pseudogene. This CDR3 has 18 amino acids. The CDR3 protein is CASSKSGTGGADGYEQYF. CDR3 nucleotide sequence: TGTGCCAGCAGCAAATCCGGGACAGGGGGCGCGGATGGCTACGAGCAGTACTTC.

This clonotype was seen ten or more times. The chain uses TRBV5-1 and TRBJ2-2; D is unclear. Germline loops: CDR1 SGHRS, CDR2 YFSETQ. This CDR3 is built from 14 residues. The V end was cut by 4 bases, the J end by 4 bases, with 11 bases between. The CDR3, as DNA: TGCGCCAGCAGCCCAATTCAGTTCACCGGGGAGCTGTTTTTT. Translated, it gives CASSPIQFTGELFF. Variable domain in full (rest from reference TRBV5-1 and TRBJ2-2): KAGVTQTPRYLIKTRGQQVTLSCSPISGHRSVSWYQQTPGQGLQFLFEYFSETQRNKGNFPGRFSGRQFSNSRSEMNVSTLELGDSALYLCASSPIQFTGELFFGEGSRLTVL.

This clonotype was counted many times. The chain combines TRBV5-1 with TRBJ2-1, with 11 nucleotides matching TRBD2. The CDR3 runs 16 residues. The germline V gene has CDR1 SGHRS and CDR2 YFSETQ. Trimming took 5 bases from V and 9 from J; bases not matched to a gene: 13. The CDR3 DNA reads TGCGCCAGCAGACGAGTTATAGCGGGGGGGTTGGGTGAGCAGTTCTTC. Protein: CASRRVIAGGLGEQFF.

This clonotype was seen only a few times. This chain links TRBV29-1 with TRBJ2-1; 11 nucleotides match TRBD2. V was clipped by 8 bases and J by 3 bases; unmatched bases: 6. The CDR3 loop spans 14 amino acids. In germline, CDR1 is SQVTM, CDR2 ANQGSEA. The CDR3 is CSSVAGGIYNEQFF. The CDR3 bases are TGCAGCTCGGTAGCGGGAGGGATCTACAATGAGCAGTTCTTC.

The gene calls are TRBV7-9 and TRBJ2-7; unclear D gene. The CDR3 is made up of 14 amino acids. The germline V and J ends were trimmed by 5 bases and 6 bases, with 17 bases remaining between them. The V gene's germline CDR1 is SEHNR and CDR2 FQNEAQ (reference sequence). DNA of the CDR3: TGTGCCAGCAGCCTGCTCAGCGTGTCTTCCGAGCAGTACTTC. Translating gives CASSLLSVSSEQYF.

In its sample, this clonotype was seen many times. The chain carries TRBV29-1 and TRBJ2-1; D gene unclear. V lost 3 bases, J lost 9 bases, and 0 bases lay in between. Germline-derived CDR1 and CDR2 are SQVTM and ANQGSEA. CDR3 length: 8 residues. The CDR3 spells CSVDEQFF. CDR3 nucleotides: TGCAGCGTTGATGAGCAGTTCTTC.

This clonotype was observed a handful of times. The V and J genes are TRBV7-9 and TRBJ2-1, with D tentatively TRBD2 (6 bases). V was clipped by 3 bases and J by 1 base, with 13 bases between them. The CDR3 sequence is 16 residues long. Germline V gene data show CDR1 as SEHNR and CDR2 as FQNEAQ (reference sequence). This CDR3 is CASSFGLTGSYNEQFF. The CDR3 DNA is TGTGCCAGCAGCTTTGGACTAACCGGGTCCTACAATGAGCAGTTCTTC.

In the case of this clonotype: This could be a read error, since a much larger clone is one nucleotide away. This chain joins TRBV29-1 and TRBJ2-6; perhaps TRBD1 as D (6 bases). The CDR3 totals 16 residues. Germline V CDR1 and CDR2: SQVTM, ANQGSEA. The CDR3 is CSVEGATGSGANGLTF. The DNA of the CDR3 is TGCAGCGTTGAAGGGGCGACAGGCTCTGGGGCCAACGGCCTGACTTTC. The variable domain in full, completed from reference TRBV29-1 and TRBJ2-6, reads SAVISQKPSRDICQRGTSLTIQCQVDSQVTMMFWYRQQPGQSLTLIATANQGSEATYESGFVIDKFPISRPNLTFSTLTVSNMSPEDSSIYLCSVEGATGSGANGLTFGAGSRLTVL.

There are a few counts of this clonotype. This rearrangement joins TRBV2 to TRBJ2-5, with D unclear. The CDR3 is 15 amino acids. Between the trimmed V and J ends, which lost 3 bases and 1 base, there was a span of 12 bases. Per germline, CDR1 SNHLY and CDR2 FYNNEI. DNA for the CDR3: TGTGCCAGCAGTGACTTAAGTCGGTTCCAAGAGACCCAGTACTTC. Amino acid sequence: CASSDLSRFQETQYF.

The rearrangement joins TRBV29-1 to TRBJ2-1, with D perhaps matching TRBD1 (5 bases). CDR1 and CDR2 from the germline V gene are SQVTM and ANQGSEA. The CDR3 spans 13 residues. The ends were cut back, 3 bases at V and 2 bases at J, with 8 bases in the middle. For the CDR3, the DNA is TGCAGCGTTGAGCCAGGGACCTACAATGAGCAGTTCTTC. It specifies CSVEPGTYNEQFF.

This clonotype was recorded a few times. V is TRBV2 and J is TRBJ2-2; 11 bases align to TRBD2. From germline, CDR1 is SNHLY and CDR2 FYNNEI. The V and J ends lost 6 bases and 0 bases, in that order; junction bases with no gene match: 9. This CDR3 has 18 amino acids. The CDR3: CASRLTSGRETNTGELFF. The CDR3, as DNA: TGTGCCAGCAGGCTCACTAGCGGGAGAGAAACGAACACCGGGGAGCTGTTTTTT.

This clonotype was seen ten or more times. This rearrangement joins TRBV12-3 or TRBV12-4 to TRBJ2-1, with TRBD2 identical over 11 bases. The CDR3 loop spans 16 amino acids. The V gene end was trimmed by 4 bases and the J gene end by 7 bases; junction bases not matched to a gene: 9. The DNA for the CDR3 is TGTGCCAGCAGTTCGCCCGGGACTAGCGGATCGAATGAGCAGTTCTTC. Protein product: CASSSPGTSGSNEQFF.

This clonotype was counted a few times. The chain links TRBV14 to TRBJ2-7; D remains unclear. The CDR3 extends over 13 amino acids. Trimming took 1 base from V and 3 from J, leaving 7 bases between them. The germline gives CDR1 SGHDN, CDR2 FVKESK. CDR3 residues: CASSQGPFYEQYF. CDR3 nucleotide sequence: TGTGCCAGCAGCCAAGGGCCCTTCTACGAGCAGTACTTC.

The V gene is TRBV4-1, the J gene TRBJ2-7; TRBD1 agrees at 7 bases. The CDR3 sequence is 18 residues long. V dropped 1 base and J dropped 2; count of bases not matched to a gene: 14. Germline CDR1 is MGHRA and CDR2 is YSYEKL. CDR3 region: CASSQVPSRDSKPYEQYF. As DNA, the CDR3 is TGCGCCAGCAGCCAAGTTCCCTCCCGGGACAGCAAACCCTACGAGCAGTACTTC.

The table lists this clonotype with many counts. The CDR3 here is CASSLRTGPNQETQYF. The CDR3 region has the DNA TGCGCCAGCAGCTTGAGGACAGGTCCAAACCAAGAGACCCAGTACTTC. This chain joins TRBV5-1 and TRBJ2-5, with 7 bases matching TRBD1. Trimming took 1 base from V and 0 from J; bases not matched to a gene: 6. Germline lookup yields CDR1 SGHRS and CDR2 YFSETQ. The length of the CDR3 is 16 residues.

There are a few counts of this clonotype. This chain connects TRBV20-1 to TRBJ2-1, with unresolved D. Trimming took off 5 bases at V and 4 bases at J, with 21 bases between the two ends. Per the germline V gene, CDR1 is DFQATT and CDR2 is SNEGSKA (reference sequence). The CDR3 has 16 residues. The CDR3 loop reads CSAAPPSGPLYNEQFF. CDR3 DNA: TGCAGTGCTGCCCCCCCATCGGGTCCGCTTTACAATGAGCAGTTCTTC.

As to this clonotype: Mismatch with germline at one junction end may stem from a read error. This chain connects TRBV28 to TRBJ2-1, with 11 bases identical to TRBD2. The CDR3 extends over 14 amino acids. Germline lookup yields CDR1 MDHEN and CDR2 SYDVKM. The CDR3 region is CASILAGGGNEQFF. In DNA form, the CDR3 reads TGTGCCAGCATTTTAGCGGGAGGGGGCAATGAGCAGTTCTTC.

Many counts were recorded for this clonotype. CDR3 region: CASSLGPGGSNQPQHF. For the CDR3, the DNA is TGTGCCAGCAGCTTGGGTCCCGGTGGGAGCAATCAGCCCCAGCATTTT. The chain combines TRBV5-6 with TRBJ1-5, with D uncertain. V was trimmed by 0 bases and J by 1 base, leaving 11 bases between them. Germline-derived CDR1 and CDR2 are SGHDT and YYEEEE. The CDR3 is made up of 16 amino acids.

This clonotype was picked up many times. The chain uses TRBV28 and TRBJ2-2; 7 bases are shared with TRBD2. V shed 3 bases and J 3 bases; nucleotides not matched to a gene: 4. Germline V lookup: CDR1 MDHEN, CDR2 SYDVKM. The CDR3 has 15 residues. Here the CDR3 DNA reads TGTGCCAGCAGTTTCGACGGGAGGTACACCGGGGAGCTGTTTTTT. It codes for CASSFDGRYTGELFF. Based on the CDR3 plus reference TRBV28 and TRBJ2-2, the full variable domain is DVKVTQSSRYLVKRTGEKVFLECVQDMDHENMFWYRQDPGLGLRLIYFSYDVKMKEKGDIPEGYSVSREKKERFSLILESASTNQTSMYLCASSFDGRYTGELFFGEGSRLTVL.